This TCR beta chain was identified in a study of blood T cell repertoires in COVID-19. Study-level information: Material from acute and convalescent COVID-19 was sourced from the United States, Italy and Spain. PBMCs, B-cell-depleted T cells, or T cells provided the cDNA or gDNA that made up the material.

Trimming removed 0 bases at V and 3 bases at J, with 6 bases between. The CDR3 covers 13 residues. CDR1 is SGHRS, CDR2 YFSETQ, per germline. Sequencing used immunoSEQ multiplex PCR; TCRdb keeps in-frame clones, though not all of them. The sample shows more than 85,000 clones, approximately 80% of them seen only once. The table lists this clone with a few counts. Sequencing was carried out using peripheral blood. The sequence was obtained from a woman between 65 and 79 years old with acute or convalescent COVID-19. The J gene is TRBJ1-1, the V gene TRBV5-1; D is undetermined. The CDR3 DNA sequence: TGCGCCAGCAGCTTGGAACAAGACACTGAAGCTTTCTTT. The encoded protein is CASSLEQDTEAFF.